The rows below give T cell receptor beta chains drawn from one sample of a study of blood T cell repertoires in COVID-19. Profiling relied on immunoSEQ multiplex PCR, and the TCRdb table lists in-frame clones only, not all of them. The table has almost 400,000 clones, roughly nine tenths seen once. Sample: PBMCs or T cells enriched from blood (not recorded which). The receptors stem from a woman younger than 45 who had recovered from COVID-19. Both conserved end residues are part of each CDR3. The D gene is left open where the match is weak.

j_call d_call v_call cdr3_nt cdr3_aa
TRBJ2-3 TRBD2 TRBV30 TGTGCCTGGAGTGTACTAGCGGGAGGGCTAGATACGCAGTATTTT CAWSVLAGGLDTQYF
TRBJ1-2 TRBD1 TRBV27 TGTGCCAGCAGTTCCCGGGACAGGGGGGATGGGTATGGCTACACCTTC CASSSRDRGDGYGYTF
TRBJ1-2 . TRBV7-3 TGTGCCAGCAGCCCCCTCGGAGGAAACTATGGCTACACCTTC CASSPLGGNYGYTF
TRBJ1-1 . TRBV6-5 TGTGCCAGCAGTTATTCTACAGAGTACACTGAAGCTTTCTTT CASSYSTEYTEAFF
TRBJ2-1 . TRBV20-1 TGCAGTGCTAGTCCTAGTCGAGGGTACAATGAGCAGTTCTTC CSASPSRGYNEQFF
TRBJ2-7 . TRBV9 TGTGCCAGCAGCGGACCCGGCGGGGTAGTGGACGAGCAGTACTTC CASSGPGGVVDEQYF
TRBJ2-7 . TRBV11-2 TGTGCCAGCAGCTTAGGCCCCGTGGGAGCACCCTACGAGCAGTACTTC CASSLGPVGAPYEQYF
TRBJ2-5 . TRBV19 TGTGCCAGTAGTATAGCACTAGCTGAAGAGACCCAGTACTTC CASSIALAEETQYF
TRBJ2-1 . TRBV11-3 TGTGCCAGCAGCCCCGACAGGACCTACAATGAGCAGTTCTTC CASSPDRTYNEQFF
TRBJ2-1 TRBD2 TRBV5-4 TGTGCCAGCAGCCCGAGGACTAGCGGGAGCCACAATGAGCAGTTCTTC CASSPRTSGSHNEQFF
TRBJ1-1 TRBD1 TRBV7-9 TGTGCCAGCAGCTTACGACAGGGTGAAGCTTTCTTT CASSLRQGEAFF
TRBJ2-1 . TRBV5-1 TGCGCCAGCAGCTTGGTCGTGGACAGCTACAATGAGCAGTTCTTC CASSLVVDSYNEQFF
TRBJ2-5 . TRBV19 TGTGCCAGTAGTATAACAGGCCACCAAGAGACCCAGTACTTC CASSITGHQETQYF
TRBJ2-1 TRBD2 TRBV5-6 TGTGCCAGCAGCTTGGGACTAGCAAAGGATGAGCAGTTCTTC CASSLGLAKDEQFF